The 9 T cell receptor beta chains reported below all come from one sample, sequenced in a study of graft-versus-host responses after intestinal transplantation. Repertoires were generated with immunoSEQ multiplex PCR, while TCRdb's copy carries only in-frame clones and drops some. This sample yields under 150,000 clones, of which approximately 95% are seen a single time; around 0.12% belongs to the top ten. No antigen has been assigned to these receptors. The source was unstimulated CD4+ T cells sorted from spleen or lymph node cells, collected before intestinal transplant. These TCRs come from a human donor who received an intestinal transplant.

This clone was seen only once. The chain is built from TRBV27 and TRBJ2-5; TRBD2 aligns across 9 bases. Trimming removed 7 bases from V and 1 base from J; junction bases left unmatched: 10. Germline loops: CDR1 MNHEY, CDR2 SMNVEV (reference sequence). This CDR3 is built from 16 residues. The CDR3 nucleotides read TGTGCCAGCACTCCTAGGGTTAGCGGGAGCCAAGAGACCCAGTACTTC. Its protein is CASTPRVSGSQETQYF.

CDR3 coding DNA: TGTGCCAGCACCCCGGAGTCCGGGACAGGCCGCGAGCAGTACTTC. The encoded protein is CASTPESGTGREQYF. The V and J genes are TRBV2 and TRBJ2-7; 8 bases fit TRBD1. This CDR3 has 15 residues. V shed 7 bases, J shed 6 bases, and the junction held 14 bases outside the gene matches. The germline gives CDR1 SNHLY, CDR2 FYNNEI.

The chain recombines TRBV18 with TRBJ2-7; 12 bases map to TRBD1. CDR3 length: 15 amino acids. In germline, CDR1 is KGHSH, CDR2 LQKENI. With V trimmed by 3 bases and J by 6 bases, 6 bases remained unmatched. CDR3 residues: CASSPLGQGASEQYF. CDR3 DNA sequence: TGTGCCAGCTCACCCTTGGGACAGGGGGCGTCCGAGCAGTACTTC. The full variable domain, with the rest looked up from reference TRBV18 and TRBJ2-7, is NAGVMQNPRHLVRRRGQEARLRCSPMKGHSHVYWYRQLPEEGLKFMVYLQKENIIDESGMPKERFSAEFPKEGPSILRIQQVVRGDSAAYFCASSPLGQGASEQYFGPGTRLTVT.

This sequence joins TRBV15 and TRBJ2-5; D is unresolved. The J call may be faulty, since TRBJ2-7 better matches the DNA end. The germline V gene encodes CDR1 LNHNV and CDR2 YYDKDF (reference sequence). There are 14 residues in the CDR3. The DNA for the CDR3 is TGTGCCACCAGCAGAGACAGGAGCTCCTACGAGCAGTACTTC. Protein: CATSRDRSSYEQYF.

The V call is TRBV4-1, the J call TRBJ2-3, with TRBD2 as a possible D gene (5 bases). V was clipped by 0 bases and J by 0 bases, with 13 bases between them. The CDR3 spans 17 residues. Germline V gene data show CDR1 as MGHRA and CDR2 as YSYEKL. CDR3 sequence (DNA): TGCGCCAGCAGCCAAGAAGCCAGCGGTCCTAGCACAGATACGCAGTATTTT. Translation gives CASSQEASGPSTDTQYF.

The CDR3 nucleotides are TGTGCCAGCAGCAGGGGACAGGGGGCTGGACAGCCCCAGCATTTT. Protein: CASSRGQGAGQPQHF. The chain couples TRBV27 to TRBJ1-5; 12 bases are shared with TRBD1. The germline CDR1 and CDR2 sequences are MNHEY and SMNVEV (reference sequence). This CDR3 contains 15 residues. The junction had 7 bases not matched to a gene; V was cut back by 6 bases and J by 7 bases.

The genes are TRBV9 and TRBJ2-3; TRBD1 is a possible D gene (6 bases). V lost 4 bases and J lost 1, with 10 bases in between. Germline CDR1 is SGDLS and CDR2 is YYNGEE. This CDR3 region has 14 residues. The CDR3, as DNA: TGTGCCAGCAGCAGCCGACAGGGCACAGATACGCAGTATTTT. This sequence encodes CASSSRQGTDTQYF.

This clone turned up a few times. The J gene is TRBJ2-7, the V gene TRBV19, with a tentative D call TRBD2 (6 bases). This CDR3 has 12 residues. Trimming left V 10 bases short and J 0 bases short, with 10 bases between. Germline V gives CDR1 LNHDA, CDR2 SQIVND (reference sequence). The CDR3 DNA is TGTGCCACCCGGGAGAACTCCTACGAGCAGTACTTC. It specifies CATRENSYEQYF.

V usage is TRBV15 and J usage is TRBJ2-4; D is unresolved. Germline CDR1 LNHNV, CDR2 YYDKDF (reference sequence). This CDR3 is 14 amino acids long. V was shortened by 3 bases and J by 8 bases, with 14 bases between the two germline ends. The CDR3 DNA sequence: TGTGCCACCAGCAGGTTCGAGGTCAAGGACATTCAGTACTTC. Translation: CATSRFEVKDIQYF.